A selection of T cell receptor beta chains follows, all from one sample in a study of early stage breast cancer tumors. Sequenced by immunoSEQ multiplex PCR; TCRdb stores in-frame clones only, minus some. Of 25,000 to 35,000 clones detected, roughly four fifths appear once; the ten largest clones hold 10%. Material: breast tumor tissue. The receptors shown here come from a person aged 25-39 years with breast cancer. Each CDR3 is given with its conserved first and last residue.

V	J	CDR3
TRBV6-5	TRBJ2-7	CASSNRARSYEQYF
TRBV25-1	TRBJ1-3	CASSEYRTGGSGNTIYF
TRBV7-3	TRBJ2-3	CASSRGPVGTDTQYF
TRBV4-1	TRBJ1-1	CASSQEARGTYTEAFF
TRBV5-4	TRBJ1-2	CASSLGGDYGYTF
TRBV9	TRBJ1-1	CASSVVEGLNTEAFF
TRBV6-6	TRBJ1-2	CASTAEAGYTF
TRBV6-1	TRBJ1-2	CASYGQSDYGYTF
TRBV15	TRBJ1-4	CATSRDRLATNEKLFF
TRBV7-9	TRBJ2-3	CASSSSRSTDTQYF
TRBV30	TRBJ2-7	CAWRRAGEQYF
TRBV7-2	TRBJ1-2	CASSVPGQGGNYGYTF
TRBV7-9	TRBJ1-1	CASSLGGTLRNTEAFF
TRBV7-8	TRBJ1-1	CASSPDSTEAFF
TRBV10-3	TRBJ2-3	CATISTEPAQDTQYF
TRBV5-5	TRBJ2-2	CASKGESGMNTGELFF
TRBV5-3	TRBJ2-7	CARSLVTLAVPPYEQYF
TRBV29-1	TRBJ2-1	CSVEGLAGSVSSYNEQFF
TRBV29-1	TRBJ2-4	CSVYGQGENIQYF
TRBV29-1	TRBJ1-2	CSVAYGGYGYTF
TRBV27	TRBJ2-3	CASSLQGDTQYF
TRBV29-1	TRBJ1-2	CSVEGDSYARANYGYTF
TRBV18	TRBJ1-1	CASSPLRDTEAFF
TRBV20-1	TRBJ1-2	CSARSKPRTF
TRBV9	TRBJ2-7	CASSVVWGRPYEQYF
TRBV25-1	TRBJ1-1	CASSDPTGNPEAFF
TRBV19	TRBJ1-1	CASSMLEVTEAFF
TRBV5-4	TRBJ2-7	CASSIAGSYEQYF